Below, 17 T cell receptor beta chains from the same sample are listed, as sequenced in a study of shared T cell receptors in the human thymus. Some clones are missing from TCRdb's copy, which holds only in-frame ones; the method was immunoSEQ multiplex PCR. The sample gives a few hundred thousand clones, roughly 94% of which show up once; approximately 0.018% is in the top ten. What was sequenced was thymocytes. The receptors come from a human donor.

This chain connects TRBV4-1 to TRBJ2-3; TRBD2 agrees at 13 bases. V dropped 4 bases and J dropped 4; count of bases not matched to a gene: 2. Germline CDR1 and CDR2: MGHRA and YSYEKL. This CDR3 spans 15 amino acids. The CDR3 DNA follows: TGCGCCAGCAGCCTAGGACTAGCGGGAGCAGATACGCAGTATTTT. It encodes CASSLGLAGADTQYF.

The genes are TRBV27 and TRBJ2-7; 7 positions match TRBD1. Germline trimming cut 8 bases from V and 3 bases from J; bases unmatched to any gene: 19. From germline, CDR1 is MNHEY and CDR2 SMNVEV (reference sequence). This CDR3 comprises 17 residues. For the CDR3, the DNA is TGTGCCAGCTCTTACGTCCATCCCGGGACAGCAAACTACGAGCAGTACTTC. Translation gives CASSYVHPGTANYEQYF.

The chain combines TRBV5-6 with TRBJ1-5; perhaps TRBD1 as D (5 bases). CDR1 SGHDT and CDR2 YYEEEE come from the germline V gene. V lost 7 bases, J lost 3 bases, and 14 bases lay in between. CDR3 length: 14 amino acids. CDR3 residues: CASLQRGHNQPQHF. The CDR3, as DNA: TGTGCCAGCTTACAAAGGGGTCACAATCAGCCCCAGCATTTT.

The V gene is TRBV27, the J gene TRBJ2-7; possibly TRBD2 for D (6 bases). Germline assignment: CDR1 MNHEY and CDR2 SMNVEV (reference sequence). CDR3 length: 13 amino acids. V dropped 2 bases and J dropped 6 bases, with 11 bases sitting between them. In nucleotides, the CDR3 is TGTGCCAGCAGTTTAGCGGGGAGATCCGAGCAGTACTTC. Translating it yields CASSLAGRSEQYF.

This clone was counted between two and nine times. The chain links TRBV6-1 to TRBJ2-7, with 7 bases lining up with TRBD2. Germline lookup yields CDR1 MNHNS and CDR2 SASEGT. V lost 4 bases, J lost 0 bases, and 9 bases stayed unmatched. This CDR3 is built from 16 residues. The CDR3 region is CASSVNGLADSYEQYF. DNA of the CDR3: TGTGCCAGCAGTGTCAATGGGCTAGCGGACTCCTACGAGCAGTACTTC.

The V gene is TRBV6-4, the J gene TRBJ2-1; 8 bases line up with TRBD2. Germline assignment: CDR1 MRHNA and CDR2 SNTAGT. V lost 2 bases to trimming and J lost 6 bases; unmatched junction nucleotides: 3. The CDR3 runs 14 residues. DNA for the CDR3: TGTGCCAGCAGTGACCAGGCGGGAGGCAATGAGCAGTTCTTC. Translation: CASSDQAGGNEQFF.

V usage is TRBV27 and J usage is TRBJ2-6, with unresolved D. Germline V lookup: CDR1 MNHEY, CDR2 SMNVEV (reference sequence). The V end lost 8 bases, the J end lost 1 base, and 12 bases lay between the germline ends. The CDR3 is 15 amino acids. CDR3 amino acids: CASRLRVSGANVLTF. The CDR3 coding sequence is TGTGCCAGCCGCTTAAGGGTTTCTGGGGCCAACGTCCTGACTTTC.

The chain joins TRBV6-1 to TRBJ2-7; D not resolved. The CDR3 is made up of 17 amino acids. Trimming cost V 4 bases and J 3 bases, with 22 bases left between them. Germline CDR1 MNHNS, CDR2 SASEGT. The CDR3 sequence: CASSAPLWVKVGYEQYF. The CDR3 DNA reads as TGTGCCAGCAGTGCCCCCCTGTGGGTAAAGGTTGGCTACGAGCAGTACTTC.

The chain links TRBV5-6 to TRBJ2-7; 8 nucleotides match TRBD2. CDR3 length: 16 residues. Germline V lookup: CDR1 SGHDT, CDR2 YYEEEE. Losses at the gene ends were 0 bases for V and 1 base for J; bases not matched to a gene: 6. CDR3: CASSLGLAPISYEQYF. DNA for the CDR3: TGTGCCAGCAGCTTGGGACTAGCGCCCATATCCTACGAGCAGTACTTC.

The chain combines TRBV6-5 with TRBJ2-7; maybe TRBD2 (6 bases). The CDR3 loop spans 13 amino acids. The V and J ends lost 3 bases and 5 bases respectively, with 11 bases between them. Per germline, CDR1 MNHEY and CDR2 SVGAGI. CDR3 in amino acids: CASSYSEGNEQYF. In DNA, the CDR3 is TGTGCCAGCAGTTATTCGGAGGGCAACGAGCAGTACTTC.

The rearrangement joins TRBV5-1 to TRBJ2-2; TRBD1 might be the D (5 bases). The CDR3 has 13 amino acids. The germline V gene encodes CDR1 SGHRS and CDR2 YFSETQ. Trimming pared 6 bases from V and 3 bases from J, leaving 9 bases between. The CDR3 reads CASTETDTGELFF. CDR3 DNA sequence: TGCGCCAGCACCGAGACAGACACCGGGGAGCTGTTTTTT.

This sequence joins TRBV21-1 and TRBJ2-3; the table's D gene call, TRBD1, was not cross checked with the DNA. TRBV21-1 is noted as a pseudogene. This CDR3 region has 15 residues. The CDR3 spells CASSRRTGRTDTQYF. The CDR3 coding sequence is TGTGCCAGCAGTCGCAGGACAGGGAGGACAGATACGCAGTATTTT.

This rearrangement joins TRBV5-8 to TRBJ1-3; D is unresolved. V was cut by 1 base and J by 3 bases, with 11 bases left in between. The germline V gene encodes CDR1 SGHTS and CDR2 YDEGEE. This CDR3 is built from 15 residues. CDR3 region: CASSLFGLLGNTIYF. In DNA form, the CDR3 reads TGTGCCAGCAGCTTGTTCGGACTCCTTGGAAACACCATATATTTT. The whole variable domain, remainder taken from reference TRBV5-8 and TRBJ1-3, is EAGVTQSPTHLIKTRGQQATLRCSPISGHTSVYWYQQALGLGLQFLLWYDEGEERNRGNFPPRFSGRQFPNYSSELNVNALELEDSALYLCASSLFGLLGNTIYFGEGSWLTVV.

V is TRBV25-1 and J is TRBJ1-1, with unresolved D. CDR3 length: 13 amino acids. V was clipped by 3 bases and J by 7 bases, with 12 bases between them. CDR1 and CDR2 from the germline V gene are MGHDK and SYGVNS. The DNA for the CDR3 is TGTGCCAGCAGTGATCCAGGAGTTGGTGAAGCTTTCTTT. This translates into CASSDPGVGEAFF. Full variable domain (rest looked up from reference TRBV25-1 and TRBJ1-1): EADIYQTPRYLVIGTGKKITLECSQTMGHDKMYWYQQDPGMELHLIHYSYGVNSTEKGDLSSESTVSRIRTEHFPLTLESARPSHTSQYLCASSDPGVGEAFFGQGTRLTVV.

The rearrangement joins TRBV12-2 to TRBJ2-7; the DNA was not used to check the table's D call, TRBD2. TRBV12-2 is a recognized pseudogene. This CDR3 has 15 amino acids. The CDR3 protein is CASRLMLGEPYEQYF. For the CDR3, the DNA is TGTGCAAGTCGCTTGATGCTCGGGGAACCGTACGAGCAGTACTTC.

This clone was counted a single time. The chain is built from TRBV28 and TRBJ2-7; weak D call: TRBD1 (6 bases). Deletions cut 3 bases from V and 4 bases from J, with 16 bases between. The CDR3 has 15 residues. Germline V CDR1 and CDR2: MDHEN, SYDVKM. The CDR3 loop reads CASSLSWTASYEQYF. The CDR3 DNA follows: TGTGCCAGCAGTTTGTCCTGGACAGCCTCTTACGAGCAGTACTTC.

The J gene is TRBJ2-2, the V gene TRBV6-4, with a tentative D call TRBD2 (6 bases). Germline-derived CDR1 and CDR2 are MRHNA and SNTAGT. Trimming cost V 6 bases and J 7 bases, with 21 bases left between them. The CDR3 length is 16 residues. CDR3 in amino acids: CASRYPSSGSGGELFF. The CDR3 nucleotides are TGTGCCAGCAGGTATCCCTCGAGCGGGTCTGGCGGGGAGCTGTTTTTT.